A selection of T cell receptor beta chains follows, all from one sample in a study of radiation and T cells in renal cell carcinoma. Here immunoSEQ multiplex PCR was the method, and the copy in TCRdb shows in-frame clones only, minus some. There are approximately 85,000 clones in the sample; 80% to 90% occur only once, and roughly 6% lies in the top ten. This sample comprised blood, obtained from a patient whose treatment included radiotherapy and nephrectomy. The receptors come from a woman aged 65 to 85 with renal cell carcinoma. Each CDR3 is given without its conserved first and last residue. Where a row states a size, it is once, few, many or the class of an expanded clone; other rows omit it.

V	size	CDR3
TRBV5-4	-	ASSLGSGTANTEAF
TRBV7-6	-	ASSPWTSGGRETQY
TRBV5-4	once	ASSPGQGGLRSYNEQF
TRBV29-1	-	SVAGTTISTDTQY
TRBV13	-	ASSATGYSGNTIY
TRBV7-2	once	ASSSPWVLGTGLNTEAF
TRBV29-1	-	SVGSSNQPQH
TRBV10-3	-	AISEDSNTIY
TRBV2	-	ASSDGLTFNEKLF
TRBV5-1	-	ASSLVLPGQKIYGYT
TRBV19	few	ASSIVSEAF
TRBV19	-	ASSNLGGHTIY
TRBV5-1	-	ASSLVPTGDTQY
TRBV7-9	-	ASSSGARGPAYEQY
TRBV5-4	-	ASSLDRSYEQY
TRBV9	-	ASSESAFPTYYEQF
TRBV28	-	ASSPGTGVSPLH
TRBV7-2	-	ASSLRQGGGEQY
TRBV7-3	-	ASSTGGLGHTEAF
TRBV6-6	-	ASSYSRTGGEQF
TRBV11-2	-	ASSIQETQY
TRBV4-2	-	ASSQDRGSYNEQF
TRBV30	-	AWSSLGGAGGTDTQY
TRBV28	-	ATSGGSSGNTIY
TRBV7-2	-	ASSKAPGQGYGYT
TRBV5-1	-	ASSSGTSGNTDTQY
TRBV28	-	ASSFRLAGNTGELF
TRBV20-1	-	SARYSDTQY
TRBV5-1	-	ASSLESETQY
TRBV5-1	-	ASSLGDTGELF
TRBV4-3	-	ASSQDQGGTEKLF
TRBV14	-	ASSPGDRGYNEQF
TRBV7-9	-	ASSLDRGKHSPLH
TRBV4-2	-	ASSQGDKGGSAGYT
TRBV30	-	AWSQGGSSPLH
TRBV7-9	-	ASDQGAGNTIY
TRBV6-1	-	ASSGDRGTIWNTEAF
TRBV7-9	-	ASSSTQGLNSKGYT
TRBV5-1	-	ASSLMDTTGELF
TRBV5-5	-	ASSLAVGQETQY
TRBV9	-	ASSPQAGGHRGTDTQY
TRBV2	-	ASSDWQGGRNTEAF
TRBV9	-	ASSVLAGGQDGELF
TRBV27	-	ASGRGDRRYEQY
TRBV6-7	-	ASNRSRDRDEKLF
TRBV19	-	ASRAGTGVLRSTEAF
TRBV18	-	ASSPKGNPSYNEQF
TRBV4-2	-	ASSRQDGTEAF
TRBV6-6	-	ASKASGTGRSPLH
TRBV6-6	-	ASSYQRDNEQF
TRBV4-2	-	ASSQEGTGGNQPQH
TRBV19	-	ASSFTGGREAKNIQY
TRBV4-1	-	ASSSLGPFYEQY